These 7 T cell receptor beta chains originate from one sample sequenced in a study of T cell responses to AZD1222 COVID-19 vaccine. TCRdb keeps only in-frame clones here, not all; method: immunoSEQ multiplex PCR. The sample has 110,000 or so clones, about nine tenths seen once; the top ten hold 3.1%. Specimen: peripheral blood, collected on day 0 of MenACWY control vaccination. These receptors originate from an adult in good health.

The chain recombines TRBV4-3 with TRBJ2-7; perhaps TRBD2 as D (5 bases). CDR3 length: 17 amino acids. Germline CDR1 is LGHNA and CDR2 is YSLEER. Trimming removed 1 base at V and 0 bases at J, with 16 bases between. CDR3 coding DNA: TGCGCCAGCAGCCAAGGAGTGGGGAGAGCTAGCTCCTACGAGCAGTACTTC. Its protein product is CASSQGVGRASSYEQYF.

The DNA of the CDR3 is TGTGCCAGCAGCCCAGGGGTAGAGACTGAAGCTTTCTTT. Translated: CASSPGVETEAFF. The chain combines TRBV7-3 with TRBJ1-1; D is perhaps TRBD1 (6 bases). Germline lookup yields CDR1 SGHTA and CDR2 FQGTGA. V was shortened by 5 bases and J by 5 bases, with 12 bases between the two germline ends. This CDR3 is 13 amino acids long.

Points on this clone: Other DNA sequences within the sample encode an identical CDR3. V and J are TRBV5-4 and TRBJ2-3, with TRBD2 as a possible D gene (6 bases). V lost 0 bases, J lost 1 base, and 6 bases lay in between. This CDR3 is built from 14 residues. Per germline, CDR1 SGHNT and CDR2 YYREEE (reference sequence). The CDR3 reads CASSLGGGTDTQYF. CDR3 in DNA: TGTGCCAGCAGCTTGGGCGGGGGCACAGATACGCAGTATTTT.

The CDR3 protein is CASSPTVTETQYF. Here the CDR3 DNA reads TGCGCCAGCAGCCCGACAGTGACAGAGACCCAGTACTTC. The V call is TRBV4-1, the J call TRBJ2-5, with TRBD1 as a possible D gene (5 bases). Between the trimmed V and J ends, which lost 4 bases and 4 bases, there was a span of 10 bases. This CDR3 is built from 13 residues. In germline, CDR1 is MGHRA, CDR2 YSYEKL.

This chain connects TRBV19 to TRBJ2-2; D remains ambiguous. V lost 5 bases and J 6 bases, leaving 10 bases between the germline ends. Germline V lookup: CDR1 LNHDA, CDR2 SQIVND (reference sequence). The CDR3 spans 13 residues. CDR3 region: CASSQRLPGELFF. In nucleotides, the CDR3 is TGTGCCAGTAGTCAGAGACTCCCCGGGGAGCTGTTTTTT.

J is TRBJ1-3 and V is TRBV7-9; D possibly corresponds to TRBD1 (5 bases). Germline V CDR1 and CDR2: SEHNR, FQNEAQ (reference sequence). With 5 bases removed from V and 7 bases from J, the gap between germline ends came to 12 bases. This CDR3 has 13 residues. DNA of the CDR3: TGTGCCAGCAGCCAGGGTCTAGGGAACACCATATATTTT. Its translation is CASSQGLGNTIYF.

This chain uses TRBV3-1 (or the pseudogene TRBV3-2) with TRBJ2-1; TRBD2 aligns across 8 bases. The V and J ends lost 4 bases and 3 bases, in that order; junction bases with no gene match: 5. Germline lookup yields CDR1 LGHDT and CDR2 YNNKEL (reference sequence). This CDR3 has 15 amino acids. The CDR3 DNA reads TGTGCCAGCAGCCCCTCGAGCGGGGGCTACAATGAGCAGTTCTTC. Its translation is CASSPSSGGYNEQFF.